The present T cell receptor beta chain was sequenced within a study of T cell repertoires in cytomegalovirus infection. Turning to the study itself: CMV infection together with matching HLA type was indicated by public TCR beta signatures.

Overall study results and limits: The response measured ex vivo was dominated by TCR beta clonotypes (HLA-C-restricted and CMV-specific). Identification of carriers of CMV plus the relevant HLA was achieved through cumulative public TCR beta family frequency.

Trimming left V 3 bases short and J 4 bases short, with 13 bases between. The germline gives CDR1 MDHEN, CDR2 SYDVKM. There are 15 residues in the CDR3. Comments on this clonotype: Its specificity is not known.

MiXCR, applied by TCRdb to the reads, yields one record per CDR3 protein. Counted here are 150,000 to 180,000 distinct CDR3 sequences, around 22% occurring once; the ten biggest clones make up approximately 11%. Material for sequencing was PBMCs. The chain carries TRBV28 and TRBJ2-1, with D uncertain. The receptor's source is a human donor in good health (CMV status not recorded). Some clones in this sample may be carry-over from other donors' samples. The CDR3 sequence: CASSFSTTAYNEQFF. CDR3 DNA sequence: TGTGCCAGCAGTTTCTCTACGACTGCATACAATGAGCAGTTCTTC.